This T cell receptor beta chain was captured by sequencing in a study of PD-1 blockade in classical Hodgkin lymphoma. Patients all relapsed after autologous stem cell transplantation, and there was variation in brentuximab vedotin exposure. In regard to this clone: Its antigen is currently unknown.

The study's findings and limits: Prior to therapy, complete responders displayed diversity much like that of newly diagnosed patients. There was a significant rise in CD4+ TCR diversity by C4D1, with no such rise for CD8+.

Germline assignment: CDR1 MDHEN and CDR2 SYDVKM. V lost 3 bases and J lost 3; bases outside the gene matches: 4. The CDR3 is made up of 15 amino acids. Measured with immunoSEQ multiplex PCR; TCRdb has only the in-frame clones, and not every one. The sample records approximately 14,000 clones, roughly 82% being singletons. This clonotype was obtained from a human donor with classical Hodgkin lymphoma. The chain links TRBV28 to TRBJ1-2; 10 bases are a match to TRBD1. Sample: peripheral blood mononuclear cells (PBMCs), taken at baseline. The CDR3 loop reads CASSFHGTGDYGYTF. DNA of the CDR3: TGTGCCAGCAGTTTCCACGGGACAGGGGACTATGGCTACACCTTC.